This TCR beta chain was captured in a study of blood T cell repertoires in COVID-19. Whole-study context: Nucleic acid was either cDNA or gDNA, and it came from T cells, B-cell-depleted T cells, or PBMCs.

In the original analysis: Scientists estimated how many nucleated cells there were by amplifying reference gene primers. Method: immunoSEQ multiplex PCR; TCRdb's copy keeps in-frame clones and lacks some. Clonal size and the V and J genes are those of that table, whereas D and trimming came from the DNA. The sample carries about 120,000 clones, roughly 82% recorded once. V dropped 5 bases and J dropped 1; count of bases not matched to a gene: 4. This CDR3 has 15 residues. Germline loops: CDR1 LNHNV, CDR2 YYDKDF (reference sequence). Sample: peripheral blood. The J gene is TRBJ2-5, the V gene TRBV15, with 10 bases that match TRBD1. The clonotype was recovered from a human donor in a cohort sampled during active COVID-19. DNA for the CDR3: TGTGCCACCAGCCGACGGACAGGGGGCCAAGAGACCCAGTACTTC. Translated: CATSRRTGGQETQYF.